The rows below give T cell receptor beta chains drawn from one sample of a study of cytomegalovirus exposure and HLA in healthy donors. Generated by immunoSEQ multiplex PCR, the TCRdb table keeps only in-frame clones and is missing some. The profile shows under 200,000 clones, about 65% of them singletons. The specimen was PBMCs. The receptors shown here come from a woman aged 30 to 39 in good health and CMV-seronegative. Each CDR3 is given with its conserved first and last residue. The D gene is left open where the match is weak. The listing skips clone size in some rows; elsewhere it reads once, few, many or a size class.

CDR3 DNA: TGTGCCAGCAGCTCGAGGAGTGGGTACGGGAGGTACAATGAGCAGTTCTTC
CDR3 protein: CASSSRSGYGRYNEQFF
D gene: TRBD2
V gene: TRBV5-6
clone size: few
J gene: TRBJ2-1

CDR3 DNA: TGTGCCAGCAGCTTAGCCCTTAGGGGAGGGGATAAAACAATCTCGGAGCAGTTCTTC
CDR3 protein: CASSLALRGGDKTISEQFF
D gene: TRBD2
V gene: TRBV7-6
clone size: -
J gene: TRBJ2-1

CDR3 DNA: TGTGCCAGCAGCTTAGTGGCGGTAGCGGGGTACAATGAGCAGTTCTTC
CDR3 protein: CASSLVAVAGYNEQFF
D gene: TRBD2
V gene: TRBV7-2
clone size: -
J gene: TRBJ2-1

CDR3 DNA: TGTGCCAGCAGTGAACAGGGCAGAAGAAACACTGAAGCTTTCTTT
CDR3 protein: CASSEQGRRNTEAFF
D gene: -
V gene: TRBV2
clone size: -
J gene: TRBJ1-1

CDR3 DNA: TGTGCCAGCAGCTTGTGGCGACTAGCGGGAGAAGGTTACGAGCAGTACTTC
CDR3 protein: CASSLWRLAGEGYEQYF
D gene: TRBD2
V gene: TRBV5-6
clone size: -
J gene: TRBJ2-7

CDR3 DNA: TGTGCCAGCAGCTTACAAGGACAGAACAATCAGCCCCAGCATTTT
CDR3 protein: CASSLQGQNNQPQHF
D gene: -
V gene: TRBV7-2
clone size: -
J gene: TRBJ1-5

CDR3 DNA: TGTGCCAGCAGCTTAGGCCAGGGAAGCTTGAACACCGGGGAGCTGTTTTTT
CDR3 protein: CASSLGQGSLNTGELFF
D gene: -
V gene: TRBV11-2
clone size: -
J gene: TRBJ2-2

CDR3 DNA: TGCGCCAGCAGCCAAGGATACAGAGATACTGGAAACACCATATATTTT
CDR3 protein: CASSQGYRDTGNTIYF
D gene: -
V gene: TRBV4-1
clone size: -
J gene: TRBJ1-3

CDR3 DNA: TGTGCCAGCAGCTGGACAGGGGGCACAGATACGCAGTATTTT
CDR3 protein: CASSWTGGTDTQYF
D gene: TRBD1
V gene: TRBV7-6
clone size: -
J gene: TRBJ2-3

CDR3 DNA: TGCAGTGCCACGACAGAGTACGAGCAGTACTTC
CDR3 protein: CSATTEYEQYF
D gene: -
V gene: TRBV20-1
clone size: -
J gene: TRBJ2-7

CDR3 DNA: TGTGCCAGTAGCCGGACAGACAATCAGCCCCAGCATTTT
CDR3 protein: CASSRTDNQPQHF
D gene: -
V gene: TRBV19
clone size: -
J gene: TRBJ1-5

CDR3 DNA: TGTGCCAGCAGCCAAAAAAAATCGGGAGGGGGCTATGGCTACACCTTC
CDR3 protein: CASSQKKSGGGYGYTF
D gene: -
V gene: TRBV14
clone size: -
J gene: TRBJ1-2

CDR3 DNA: TGTGCCAGCAGCTCGGCGGGTCCGAAGGCTGAAGCTTTCTTT
CDR3 protein: CASSSAGPKAEAFF
D gene: -
V gene: TRBV5-5
clone size: -
J gene: TRBJ1-1

CDR3 DNA: TGTGCCATCAGTGACAGGGCGAACACTGAAGCTTTCTTT
CDR3 protein: CAISDRANTEAFF
D gene: -
V gene: TRBV10-3
clone size: -
J gene: TRBJ1-1

CDR3 DNA: TGTGCCAGCAGTCCCCTCCGGGGGGATACGCAGTATTTT
CDR3 protein: CASSPLRGDTQYF
D gene: -
V gene: TRBV28
clone size: few
J gene: TRBJ2-3

CDR3 DNA: TGTGCCAGCAGTCCCGGGACAGGTTCACGACCCTACTCTGGGGCCAACGTCCTGACTTTC
CDR3 protein: CASSPGTGSRPYSGANVLTF
D gene: TRBD1
V gene: TRBV7-3
clone size: -
J gene: TRBJ2-6

CDR3 DNA: TGTGCCAGTGCCAGGGAGGGAGAAAAACTGTTTTTT
CDR3 protein: CASAREGEKLFF
D gene: -
V gene: TRBV19
clone size: -
J gene: TRBJ1-4

CDR3 DNA: TGTGCCAGCAGCCAAGAAACAGGGTTTGGGGCCAACGTCCTGACTTTC
CDR3 protein: CASSQETGFGANVLTF
D gene: -
V gene: TRBV14
clone size: few
J gene: TRBJ2-6

CDR3 DNA: TGTGCCAGCAGTTTTGAAACGGGGGGATACAATGAGCAGTTCTTC
CDR3 protein: CASSFETGGYNEQFF
D gene: TRBD2
V gene: TRBV28
clone size: -
J gene: TRBJ2-1

CDR3 DNA: TGTGCCAGCAGCTCTAGCGGGAGGGTAGCAGATACGCAGTATTTT
CDR3 protein: CASSSSGRVADTQYF
D gene: TRBD2
V gene: TRBV9
clone size: -
J gene: TRBJ2-3

CDR3 DNA: TGTGCCAGCAGTGAATACAACAGGGGCCAAGCTTTCTTT
CDR3 protein: CASSEYNRGQAFF
D gene: TRBD1
V gene: TRBV25-1
clone size: -
J gene: TRBJ1-1

CDR3 DNA: TGTGCCAGCTCACTTAGATGGAGTTCCTACGAGCAGTACTTC
CDR3 protein: CASSLRWSSYEQYF
D gene: -
V gene: TRBV18
clone size: -
J gene: TRBJ2-7

CDR3 DNA: TGTGCCAGCTCACCACCGGTCGGACAAAACCAAGAGACCCAGTACTTC
CDR3 protein: CASSPPVGQNQETQYF
D gene: -
V gene: TRBV18
clone size: -
J gene: TRBJ2-5

CDR3 DNA: TGCGCCAGCAGCTTCGGGGGGGCCTACGAGCAGTACTTC
CDR3 protein: CASSFGGAYEQYF
D gene: TRBD2
V gene: TRBV5-1
clone size: -
J gene: TRBJ2-7

CDR3 DNA: TGTGCCTGGACCGAGTGGACTAGCGGGAGGTCCTACGAGCAGTACTTC
CDR3 protein: CAWTEWTSGRSYEQYF
D gene: TRBD2
V gene: TRBV30
clone size: -
J gene: TRBJ2-7

CDR3 DNA: TGTGCCAGCTCACCAGAAGCGGACTATGGCTACACCTTC
CDR3 protein: CASSPEADYGYTF
D gene: -
V gene: TRBV18
clone size: -
J gene: TRBJ1-2

CDR3 DNA: TGTGCCTGGATTCAGGTAGGACAGTTCTATGGCTACACCTTC
CDR3 protein: CAWIQVGQFYGYTF
D gene: -
V gene: TRBV30
clone size: -
J gene: TRBJ1-2

CDR3 DNA: TGTGCCAGCAGCTTAACGGGGGGACAGGGCGGGAACACTGAAGCTTTCTTT
CDR3 protein: CASSLTGGQGGNTEAFF
D gene: TRBD1
V gene: TRBV7-3
clone size: -
J gene: TRBJ1-1

CDR3 DNA: TGCGCCAGCACGGCCGGGGGGGACGAGCAGTACTTC
CDR3 protein: CASTAGGDEQYF
D gene: TRBD2
V gene: TRBV5-1
clone size: -
J gene: TRBJ2-7

CDR3 DNA: TGTGCCAGCAGCGAAGCAGGGGACGATCAGCCCCAGCATTTT
CDR3 protein: CASSEAGDDQPQHF
D gene: -
V gene: TRBV7-8
clone size: -
J gene: TRBJ1-5

CDR3 DNA: TGTGCCACCAGCTCGCCGGGACAGGTCTACGAGCAGTACTTC
CDR3 protein: CATSSPGQVYEQYF
D gene: TRBD1
V gene: TRBV15
clone size: -
J gene: TRBJ2-7

CDR3 DNA: TGTGCCAGCAGCCCCCAAGGGGGGGAAGCAGATACGCAGTATTTT
CDR3 protein: CASSPQGGEADTQYF
D gene: -
V gene: TRBV7-3
clone size: -
J gene: TRBJ2-3

CDR3 DNA: TGCAGCGCCTCCGGGGGTCGGATTAATCAGCCCCAGCATTTT
CDR3 protein: CSASGGRINQPQHF
D gene: -
V gene: TRBV29-1
clone size: -
J gene: TRBJ1-5

CDR3 DNA: TGTGCCAGCAGTTCCCTTGAGGCTGACTACAATGAGCAGTTCTTC
CDR3 protein: CASSSLEADYNEQFF
D gene: -
V gene: TRBV27
clone size: -
J gene: TRBJ2-1

CDR3 DNA: TGTGCCAGCTCACCGCCCCAGGGAAATGAGCAGTTCTTC
CDR3 protein: CASSPPQGNEQFF
D gene: -
V gene: TRBV18
clone size: -
J gene: TRBJ2-1

CDR3 DNA: TGTGCCAGCAGCTGGTTAGCGGGACCGACCCCTTTTCAGCAGTACTTC
CDR3 protein: CASSWLAGPTPFQQYF
D gene: TRBD2
V gene: TRBV7-9
clone size: -
J gene: TRBJ2-7

CDR3 DNA: TGTGCCAGCAGTTACTCGTCAGGGAGGTACGAGCAGTACTTC
CDR3 protein: CASSYSSGRYEQYF
D gene: -
V gene: TRBV6-6
clone size: -
J gene: TRBJ2-7

CDR3 DNA: TGCGCCAGCAGCCAGGGACAGGGTACCTACAATGAGCAGTTCTTC
CDR3 protein: CASSQGQGTYNEQFF
D gene: TRBD1
V gene: TRBV5-1
clone size: once
J gene: TRBJ2-1

CDR3 DNA: TGTGCCAGCAGTGGGACTAGCGGTCTAACCTACAATGAGCAGTTCTTC
CDR3 protein: CASSGTSGLTYNEQFF
D gene: TRBD2
V gene: TRBV6-4
clone size: -
J gene: TRBJ2-1

CDR3 DNA: TGTGCCAGTAGTCAGGGTCAGGGCACTGAAGCTTTCTTT
CDR3 protein: CASSQGQGTEAFF
D gene: -
V gene: TRBV19
clone size: -
J gene: TRBJ1-1

CDR3 DNA: TGTGCCAGTCGACAAACAGGGGGGAATTCACCCCTCCACTTT
CDR3 protein: CASRQTGGNSPLHF
D gene: TRBD1
V gene: TRBV7-9
clone size: -
J gene: TRBJ1-6

CDR3 DNA: TGTGCCAGCAGATCTACAGGGACCAATTCACCCCTCCACTTT
CDR3 protein: CASRSTGTNSPLHF
D gene: -
V gene: TRBV7-3
clone size: -
J gene: TRBJ1-6

CDR3 DNA: TGTGCCAGCAGCATCACGCCGGGAGCTTATGGCTACACCTTC
CDR3 protein: CASSITPGAYGYTF
D gene: -
V gene: TRBV4-2
clone size: -
J gene: TRBJ1-2

CDR3 DNA: TGTGCCAGCAGTTGGGTAGCGGGGCCCTACAATGAGCAGTTCTTC
CDR3 protein: CASSWVAGPYNEQFF
D gene: TRBD2
V gene: TRBV6-5
clone size: -
J gene: TRBJ2-1

CDR3 DNA: TGTGCCAGCAGGTATCAGGGGGCCCATGGCTACACCTTC
CDR3 protein: CASRYQGAHGYTF
D gene: TRBD1
V gene: TRBV6-5
clone size: -
J gene: TRBJ1-2

CDR3 DNA: TGCAGCGCTGGACAGGGGGCCCTCTATGGCTACACCTTC
CDR3 protein: CSAGQGALYGYTF
D gene: TRBD1
V gene: TRBV29-1
clone size: -
J gene: TRBJ1-2

CDR3 DNA: TGCGCCAGCAGCCTAGATAGGGGCAACTCTGGAAACACCATATATTTT
CDR3 protein: CASSLDRGNSGNTIYF
D gene: -
V gene: TRBV4-1
clone size: -
J gene: TRBJ1-3

CDR3 DNA: TGTGCCACCAGCAGAGATCAGGCTGCCAAAAACATTCAGTACTTC
CDR3 protein: CATSRDQAAKNIQYF
D gene: -
V gene: TRBV15
clone size: -
J gene: TRBJ2-4

CDR3 DNA: TGTGCCAGCAGCCCGGGGGGGGAGTCAGATACGCAGTATTTT
CDR3 protein: CASSPGGESDTQYF
D gene: TRBD2
V gene: TRBV7-2
clone size: -
J gene: TRBJ2-3

CDR3 DNA: TGTGCCAGCAGCTTAATGGGGAGTACAGATACGCAGTATTTT
CDR3 protein: CASSLMGSTDTQYF
D gene: -
V gene: TRBV5-4
clone size: -
J gene: TRBJ2-3

CDR3 DNA: TGTGCCAGCAGTGATGGGGCCGCCAAAAACATTCAGTACTTC
CDR3 protein: CASSDGAAKNIQYF
D gene: -
V gene: TRBV28
clone size: -
J gene: TRBJ2-4

CDR3 DNA: TGTGCCAGCAGTTACTCGGTTCAGGTCCAAGAGACCCAGTACTTC
CDR3 protein: CASSYSVQVQETQYF
D gene: -
V gene: TRBV6-6
clone size: -
J gene: TRBJ2-5

CDR3 DNA: TGTGCCAGCAGCCTGATGCGGGGACCCTCAGTGGAGCTGTTTTTT
CDR3 protein: CASSLMRGPSVELFF
D gene: -
V gene: TRBV7-3
clone size: -
J gene: TRBJ2-2

CDR3 DNA: TGCGCCAGCAGCTTGGACCTAGCGGTGGGAGATACGCAGTATTTT
CDR3 protein: CASSLDLAVGDTQYF
D gene: TRBD2
V gene: TRBV5-1
clone size: -
J gene: TRBJ2-3